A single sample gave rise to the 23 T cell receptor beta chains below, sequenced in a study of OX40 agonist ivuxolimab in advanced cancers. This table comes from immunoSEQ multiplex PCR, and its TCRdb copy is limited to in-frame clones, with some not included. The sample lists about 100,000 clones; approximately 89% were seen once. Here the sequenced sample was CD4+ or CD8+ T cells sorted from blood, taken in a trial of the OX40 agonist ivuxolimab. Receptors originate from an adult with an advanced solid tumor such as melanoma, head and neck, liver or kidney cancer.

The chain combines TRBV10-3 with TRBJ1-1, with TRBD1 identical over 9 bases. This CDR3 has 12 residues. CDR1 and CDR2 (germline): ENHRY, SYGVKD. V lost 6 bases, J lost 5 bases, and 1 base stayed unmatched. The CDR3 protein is CAIRGQGTEAFF. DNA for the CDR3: TGTGCCATCAGGGGACAGGGAACTGAAGCTTTCTTT.

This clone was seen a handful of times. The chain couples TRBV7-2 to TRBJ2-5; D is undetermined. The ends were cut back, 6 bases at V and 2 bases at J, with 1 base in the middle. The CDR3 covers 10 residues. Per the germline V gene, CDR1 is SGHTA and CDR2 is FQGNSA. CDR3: CASSQETQYF. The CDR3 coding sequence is TGTGCCAGCAGTCAAGAGACCCAGTACTTC.

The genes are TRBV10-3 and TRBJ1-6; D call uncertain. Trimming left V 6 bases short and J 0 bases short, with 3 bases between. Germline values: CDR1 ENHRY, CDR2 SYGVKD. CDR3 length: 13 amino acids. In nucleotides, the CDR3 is TGTGCCATCAGCTTCTCCTATAATTCACCCCTCCACTTT. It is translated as CAISFSYNSPLHF.

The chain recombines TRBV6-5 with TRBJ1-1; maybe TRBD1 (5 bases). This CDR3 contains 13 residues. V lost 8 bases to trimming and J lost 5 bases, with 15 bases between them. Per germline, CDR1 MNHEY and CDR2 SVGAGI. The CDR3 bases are TGTGCCAGCTCTAGGGACCGGAGGACTGAAGCTTTCTTT. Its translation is CASSRDRRTEAFF.

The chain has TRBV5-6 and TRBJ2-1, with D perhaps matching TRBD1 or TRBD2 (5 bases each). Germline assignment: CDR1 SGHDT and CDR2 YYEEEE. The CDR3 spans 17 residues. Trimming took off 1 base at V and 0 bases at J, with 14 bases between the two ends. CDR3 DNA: TGTGCCAGCAGCTTGAAGGGACGCTGGGGCTCCTACAATGAGCAGTTCTTC. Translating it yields CASSLKGRWGSYNEQFF.

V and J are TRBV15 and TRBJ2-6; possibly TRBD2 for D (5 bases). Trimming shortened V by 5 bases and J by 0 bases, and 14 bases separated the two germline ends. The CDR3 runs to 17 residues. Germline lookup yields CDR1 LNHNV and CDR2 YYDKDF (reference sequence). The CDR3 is CATSPGLPASGANVLTF. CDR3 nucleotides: TGTGCCACCAGCCCAGGACTTCCGGCCTCTGGGGCCAACGTCCTGACTTTC.

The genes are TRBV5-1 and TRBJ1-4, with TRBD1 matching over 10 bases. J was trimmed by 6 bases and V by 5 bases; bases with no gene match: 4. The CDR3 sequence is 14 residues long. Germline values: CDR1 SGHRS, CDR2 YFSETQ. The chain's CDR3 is CASRAGTGDEKLFF. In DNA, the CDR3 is TGCGCCAGCAGGGCCGGGACAGGGGATGAAAAACTGTTTTTT.

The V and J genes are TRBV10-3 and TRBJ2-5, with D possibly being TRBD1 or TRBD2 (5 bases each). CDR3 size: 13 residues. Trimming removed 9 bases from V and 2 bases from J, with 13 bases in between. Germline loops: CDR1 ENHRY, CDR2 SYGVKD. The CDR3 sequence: CAMGDGTQETQYF. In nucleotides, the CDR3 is TGTGCCATGGGGGACGGAACTCAAGAGACCCAGTACTTC.

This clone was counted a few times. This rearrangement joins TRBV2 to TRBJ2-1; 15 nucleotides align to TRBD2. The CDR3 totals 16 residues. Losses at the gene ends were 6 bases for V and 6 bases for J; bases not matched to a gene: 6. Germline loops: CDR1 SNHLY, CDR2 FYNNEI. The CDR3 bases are TGTGCCAGCAGCCCCCAGGGACTAGCGGGGGGCAATGAGCAGTTCTTC. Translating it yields CASSPQGLAGGNEQFF. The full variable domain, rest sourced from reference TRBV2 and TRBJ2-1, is EPEVTQTPSHQVTQMGQEVILRCVPISNHLYFYWYRQILGQKVEFLVSFYNNEISEKSEIFDDQFSVERPDGSNFTLKIRSTKLEDSAMYFCASSPQGLAGGNEQFFGPGTRLTVL.

The CDR3 loop is CAIRKMGGGSETQYF. The DNA of the CDR3 is TGTGCCATCAGAAAAATGGGCGGGGGGTCCGAGACCCAGTACTTC. This chain links TRBV10-3 with TRBJ2-5; 8 nucleotides match TRBD2. The CDR3 extends over 15 amino acids. The V gene end was trimmed by 6 bases and the J gene end by 5 bases; junction bases not matched to a gene: 11. Germline CDR1 and CDR2: ENHRY and SYGVKD.

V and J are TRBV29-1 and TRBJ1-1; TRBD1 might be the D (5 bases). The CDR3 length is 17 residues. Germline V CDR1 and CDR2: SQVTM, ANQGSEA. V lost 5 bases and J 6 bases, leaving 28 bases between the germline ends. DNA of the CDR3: TGCAGCGTTCCTGAAGGGTTCCGGGACCCTGGGGGGGCTGAAGCTTTCTTT. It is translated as CSVPEGFRDPGGAEAFF.

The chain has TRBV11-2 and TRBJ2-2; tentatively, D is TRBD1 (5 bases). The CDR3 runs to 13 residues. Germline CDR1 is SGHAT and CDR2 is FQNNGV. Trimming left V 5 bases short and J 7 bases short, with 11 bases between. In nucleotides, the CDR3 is TGTGCCAGCAGCCTCCTAAGGGGCGGGGAGCTGTTTTTT. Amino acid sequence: CASSLLRGGELFF.

The chain's CDR3 is CASSVTGGGDGYTF. Here the CDR3 DNA reads TGCGCCAGCAGCGTTACAGGGGGCGGAGATGGCTACACCTTC. The V gene is TRBV5-1, the J gene TRBJ1-2; 9 nucleotides match TRBD1. The germline V gene has CDR1 SGHRS and CDR2 YFSETQ. The V gene end was trimmed by 4 bases and the J gene end by 6 bases; junction bases not matched to a gene: 7. There are 14 residues in the CDR3.

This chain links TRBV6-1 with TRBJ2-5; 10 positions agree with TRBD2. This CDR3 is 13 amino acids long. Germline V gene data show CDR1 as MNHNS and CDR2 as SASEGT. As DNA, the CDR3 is TGTGCATTGAGGACTAGCGGAAAAGAGACCCAGTACTTC. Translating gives CALRTSGKETQYF.

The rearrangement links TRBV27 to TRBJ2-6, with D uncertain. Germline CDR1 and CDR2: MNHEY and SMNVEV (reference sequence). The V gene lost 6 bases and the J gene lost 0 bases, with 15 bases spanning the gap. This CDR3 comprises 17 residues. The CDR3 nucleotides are TGTGCCAGCAGCCACACCCCGACGGCCTCTGGGGCCAACGTCCTGACTTTC. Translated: CASSHTPTASGANVLTF.

CDR3 amino acids: CASSPLTSGGAETQYF. CDR3 coding DNA: TGTGCCAGTAGCCCCCTGACTAGCGGGGGGGCAGAGACCCAGTACTTC. J is TRBJ2-5 and V is TRBV19; 14 bases align to TRBD2. V gave up 6 bases and J gave up 4 bases; unmatched junction bases: 7. This CDR3 is built from 16 residues. Germline values: CDR1 LNHDA, CDR2 SQIVND (reference sequence).

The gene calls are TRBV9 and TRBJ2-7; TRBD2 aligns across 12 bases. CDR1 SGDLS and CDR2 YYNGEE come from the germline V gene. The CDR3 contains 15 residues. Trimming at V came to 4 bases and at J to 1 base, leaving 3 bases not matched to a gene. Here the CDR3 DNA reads TGTGCCAGCAGCCCCGGACTAGCGGGGTCCTACGAGCAGTACTTC. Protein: CASSPGLAGSYEQYF.

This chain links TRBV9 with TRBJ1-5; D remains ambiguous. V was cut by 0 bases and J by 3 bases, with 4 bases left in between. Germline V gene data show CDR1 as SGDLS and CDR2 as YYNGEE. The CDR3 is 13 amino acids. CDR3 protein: CASSVGNNQPQHF. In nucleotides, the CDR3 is TGTGCCAGCAGCGTAGGCAACAATCAGCCCCAGCATTTT.

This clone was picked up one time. The CDR3 DNA reads as TGTGCCAGCAGCCGACAGGGGAACACTGAAGCTTTCTTT. Encoded protein: CASSRQGNTEAFF. The V and J genes are TRBV6-6 and TRBJ1-1; 7 bases are a match to TRBD1. This CDR3 has 13 residues. Trimming cost V 6 bases and J 1 base; bases outside gene matches: 2. Germline loops: CDR1 MNHNY, CDR2 SVGAGI (reference sequence).

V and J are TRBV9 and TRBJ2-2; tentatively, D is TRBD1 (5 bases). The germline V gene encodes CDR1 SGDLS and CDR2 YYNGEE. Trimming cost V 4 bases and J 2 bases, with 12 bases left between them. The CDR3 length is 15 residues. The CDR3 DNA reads TGTGCCAGCAGCATACGGACAACTAACACCGGGGAGCTGTTTTTT. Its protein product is CASSIRTTNTGELFF.

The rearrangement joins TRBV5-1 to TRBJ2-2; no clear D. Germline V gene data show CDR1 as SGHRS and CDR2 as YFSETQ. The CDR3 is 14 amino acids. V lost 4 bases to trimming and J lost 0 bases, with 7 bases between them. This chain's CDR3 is CASSEDANTGELFF. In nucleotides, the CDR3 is TGCGCCAGCAGCGAAGACGCGAACACCGGGGAGCTGTTTTTT.

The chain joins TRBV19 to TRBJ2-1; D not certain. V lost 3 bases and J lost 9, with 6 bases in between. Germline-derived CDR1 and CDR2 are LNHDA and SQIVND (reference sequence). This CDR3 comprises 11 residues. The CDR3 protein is CASSMLGEQFF. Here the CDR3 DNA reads TGTGCCAGTAGTATGTTAGGTGAGCAGTTCTTC. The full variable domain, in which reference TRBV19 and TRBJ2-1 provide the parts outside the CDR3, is DGGITQSPKYLFRKEGQNVTLSCEQNLNHDAMYWYRQDPGQGLRLIYYSQIVNDFQKGDIAEGYSVSREKKESFPLTVTSAQKNPTAFYLCASSMLGEQFFGPGTRLTVL.

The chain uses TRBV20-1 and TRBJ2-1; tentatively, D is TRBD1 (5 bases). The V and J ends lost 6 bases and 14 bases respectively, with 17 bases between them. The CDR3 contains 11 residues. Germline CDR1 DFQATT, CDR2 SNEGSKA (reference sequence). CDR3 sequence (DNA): TGCAGTGCAGCCGACAGAACCTCAAAGTTCTTC. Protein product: CSAADRTSKFF.